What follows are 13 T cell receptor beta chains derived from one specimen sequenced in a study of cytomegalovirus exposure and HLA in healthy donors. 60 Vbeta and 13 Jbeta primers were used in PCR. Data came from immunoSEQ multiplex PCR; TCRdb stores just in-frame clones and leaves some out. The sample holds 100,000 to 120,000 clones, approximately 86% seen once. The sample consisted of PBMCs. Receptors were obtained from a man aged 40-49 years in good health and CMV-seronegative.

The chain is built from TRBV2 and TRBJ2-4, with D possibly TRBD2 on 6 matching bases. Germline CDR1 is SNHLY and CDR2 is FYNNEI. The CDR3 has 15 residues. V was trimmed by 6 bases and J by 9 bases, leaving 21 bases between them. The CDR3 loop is CASSAIGTLAAIQYF. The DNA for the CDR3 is TGTGCCAGCAGCGCTATTGGGACTCTAGCTGCCATTCAGTACTTC.

CDR3 sequence (DNA): TGTGCCTGGAGTGTACGTCCAGGGGTGGCTGATGGCTACACCTTC. The encoded protein is CAWSVRPGVADGYTF. The gene calls are TRBV30 and TRBJ1-2, with D possibly TRBD1 on 6 matching bases. Trimming removed 0 bases at V and 6 bases at J, with 17 bases between. Germline V CDR1 and CDR2: GTSNPN, SVGIG (reference sequence). The CDR3 is made up of 15 amino acids.

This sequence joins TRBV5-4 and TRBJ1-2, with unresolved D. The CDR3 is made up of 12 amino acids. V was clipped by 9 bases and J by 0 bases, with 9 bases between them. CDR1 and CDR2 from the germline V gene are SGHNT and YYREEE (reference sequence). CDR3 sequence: CATSETNYGYTF. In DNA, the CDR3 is TGTGCCACCAGTGAGACTAACTATGGCTACACCTTC.

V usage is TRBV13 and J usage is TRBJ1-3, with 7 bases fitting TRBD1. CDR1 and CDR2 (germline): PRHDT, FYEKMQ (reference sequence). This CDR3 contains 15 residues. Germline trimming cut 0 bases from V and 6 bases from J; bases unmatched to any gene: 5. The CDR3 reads CASSLGGDRQNTIYF. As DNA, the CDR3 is TGTGCCAGCAGCTTAGGAGGGGACAGACAAAACACCATATATTTT.

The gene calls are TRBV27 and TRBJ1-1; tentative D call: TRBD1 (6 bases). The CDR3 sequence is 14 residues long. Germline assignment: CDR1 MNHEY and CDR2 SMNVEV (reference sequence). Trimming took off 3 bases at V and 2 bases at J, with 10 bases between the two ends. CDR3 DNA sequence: TGTGCCAGCAGTTTCTCGACAGGCAACACTGAAGCTTTCTTT. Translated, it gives CASSFSTGNTEAFF.

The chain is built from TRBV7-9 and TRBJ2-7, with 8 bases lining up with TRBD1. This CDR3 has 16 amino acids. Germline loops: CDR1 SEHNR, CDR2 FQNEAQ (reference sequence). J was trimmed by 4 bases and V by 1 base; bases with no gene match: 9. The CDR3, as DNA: TGTGCCAGCAGCTTAGGCACTACAGGGGGATATTACGAGCAGTACTTC. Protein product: CASSLGTTGGYYEQYF.

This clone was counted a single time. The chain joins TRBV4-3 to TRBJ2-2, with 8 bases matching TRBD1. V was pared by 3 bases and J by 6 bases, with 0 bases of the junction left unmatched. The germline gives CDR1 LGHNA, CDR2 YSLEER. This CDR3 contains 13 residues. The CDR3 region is CASSQTGAGELFF. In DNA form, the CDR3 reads TGCGCCAGCAGCCAGACAGGGGCCGGGGAGCTGTTTTTT.

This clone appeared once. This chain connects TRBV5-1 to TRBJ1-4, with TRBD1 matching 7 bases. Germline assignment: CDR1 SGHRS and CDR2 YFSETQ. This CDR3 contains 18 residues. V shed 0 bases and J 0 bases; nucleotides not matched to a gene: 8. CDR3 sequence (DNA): TGCGCCAGCAGCTTGGATCAACAGGGGACAGCAACTAATGAAAAACTGTTTTTT. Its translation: CASSLDQQGTATNEKLFF.

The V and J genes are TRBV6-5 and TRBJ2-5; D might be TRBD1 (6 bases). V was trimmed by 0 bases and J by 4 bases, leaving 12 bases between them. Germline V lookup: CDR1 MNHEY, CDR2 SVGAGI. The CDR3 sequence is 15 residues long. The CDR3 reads CASSYSDLGGETQYF. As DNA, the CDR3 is TGTGCCAGCAGTTACTCTGACCTAGGGGGAGAGACCCAGTACTTC.

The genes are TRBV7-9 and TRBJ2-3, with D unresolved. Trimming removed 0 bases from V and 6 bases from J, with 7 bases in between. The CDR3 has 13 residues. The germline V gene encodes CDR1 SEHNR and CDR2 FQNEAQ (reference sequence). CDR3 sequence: CASSLAILDTQYF. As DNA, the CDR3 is TGTGCCAGCAGCTTAGCAATCCTGGATACGCAGTATTTT.

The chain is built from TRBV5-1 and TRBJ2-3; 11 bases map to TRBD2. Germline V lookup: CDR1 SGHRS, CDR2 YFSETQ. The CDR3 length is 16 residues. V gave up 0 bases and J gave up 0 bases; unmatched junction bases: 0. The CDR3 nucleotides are TGCGCCAGCAGCTTGGGACTAGCGGGGAGCACAGATACGCAGTATTTT. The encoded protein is CASSLGLAGSTDTQYF.

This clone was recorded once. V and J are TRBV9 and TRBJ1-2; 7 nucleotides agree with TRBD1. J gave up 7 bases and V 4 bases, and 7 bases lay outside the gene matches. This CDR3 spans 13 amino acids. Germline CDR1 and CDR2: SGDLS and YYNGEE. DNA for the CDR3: TGTGCCAGCAGCACAGTAGGGGGCCTTGGCTACACCTTC. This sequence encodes CASSTVGGLGYTF. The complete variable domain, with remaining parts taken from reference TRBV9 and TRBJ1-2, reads DSGVTQTPKHLITATGQRVTLRCSPRSGDLSVYWYQQSLDQGLQFLIQYYNGEERAKGNILERFSAQQFPDLHSELNLSSLELGDSALYFCASSTVGGLGYTFGSGTRLTVV.

In nucleotides, the CDR3 is TGTGCCAGCAGCTTAGGACAGGGGGTTCTTTACGAGCAGTACTTC. This sequence encodes CASSLGQGVLYEQYF. The chain has TRBV7-2 and TRBJ2-7; 9 nucleotides align to TRBD1. Per germline, CDR1 SGHTA and CDR2 FQGNSA. CDR3 length: 15 amino acids. With 1 base clipped from V and 4 bases from J, the junction kept 5 bases outside the gene matches.